The rows below give T cell receptor beta chains drawn from one sample of a study of shared clonotypes between healthy human individuals. TCRdb's table, derived via immunoSEQ multiplex PCR, lists solely in-frame clones and lacks some. The repertoire consists of 450,000 or so clones, with around 77% occurring once and the leading ten covering around 11%. Sequenced sample: PBMCs. These receptors were collected from a woman aged 40-49 years in good health. Some clones in this sample may be carry-over from other donors' samples. Each CDR3 is given with its conserved first and last residue. Each record gives: J gene, V gene, clone size, D gene, CDR3 protein, CDR3 DNA. The D gene is left open where the match is weak. Clone size is given for some rows only: seen once, a few or many times, or a class if the clone is expanded.

J gene: TRBJ1-1; V gene: TRBV29-1; clone size: NA; D gene: NA; CDR3 protein: CSAGEVTEAFF; CDR3 DNA: TGCAGCGCGGGGGAGGTCACTGAAGCTTTCTTT
J gene: TRBJ2-7; V gene: TRBV4-2; clone size: NA; D gene: TRBD2; CDR3 protein: CASSQESSGSREQYF; CDR3 DNA: TGTGCCAGCAGCCAAGAGTCTAGCGGGAGTCGCGAGCAGTACTTC
J gene: TRBJ1-5; V gene: TRBV5-4; clone size: NA; D gene: NA; CDR3 protein: CASSLGPNQPQHF; CDR3 DNA: TGTGCCAGCAGCTTGGGACCAAATCAGCCCCAGCATTTT
J gene: TRBJ2-6; V gene: TRBV14; clone size: once; D gene: NA; CDR3 protein: CASSPPRAGANVLTF; CDR3 DNA: TGTGCCAGCAGCCCCCCCCGGGCTGGGGCCAACGTCCTGACTTTC
J gene: TRBJ2-7; V gene: TRBV28; clone size: NA; D gene: NA; CDR3 protein: CASSFNSYEQYF; CDR3 DNA: TGTGCCAGCAGTTTCAACAGCTACGAGCAGTACTTC
J gene: TRBJ2-7; V gene: TRBV5-6; clone size: NA; D gene: NA; CDR3 protein: CASSFQGFSYEQYF; CDR3 DNA: TGTGCCAGCAGCTTTCAGGGGTTCTCCTACGAGCAGTACTTC
J gene: TRBJ1-1; V gene: TRBV6-1; clone size: NA; D gene: NA; CDR3 protein: CASSEGENTEAFF; CDR3 DNA: TGTGCCAGCAGTGAAGGTGAGAACACTGAAGCTTTCTTT
J gene: TRBJ1-5; V gene: TRBV19; clone size: NA; D gene: NA; CDR3 protein: CASSSWTDSPQHF; CDR3 DNA: TGTGCCAGTAGTAGTTGGACCGATTCGCCCCAGCATTTT
J gene: TRBJ2-2; V gene: TRBV4-3; clone size: few; D gene: TRBD2; CDR3 protein: CASSQTSGNVAGELFF; CDR3 DNA: TGCGCCAGCAGCCAGACTAGCGGGAACGTCGCCGGGGAGCTGTTTTTT
J gene: TRBJ2-1; V gene: TRBV2; clone size: once; D gene: NA; CDR3 protein: CASSAFRVHEQFF; CDR3 DNA: TGTGCCAGCAGTGCCTTCAGGGTTCATGAGCAGTTCTTC
J gene: TRBJ1-1; V gene: TRBV18; clone size: NA; D gene: NA; CDR3 protein: CASSPDGGTEAFF; CDR3 DNA: TGTGCCAGCTCACCAGACGGCGGGACTGAAGCTTTCTTT
J gene: TRBJ2-7; V gene: TRBV2; clone size: many; D gene: TRBD2; CDR3 protein: CASSPTGGRASYEQYF; CDR3 DNA: TGTGCCAGCAGTCCCACGGGCGGGAGGGCCTCCTACGAGCAGTACTTC
J gene: TRBJ2-7; V gene: TRBV6-4; clone size: NA; D gene: NA; CDR3 protein: CASSNEEGSEQYF; CDR3 DNA: TGTGCCAGCAGTAATGAGGAAGGTTCAGAGCAGTACTTC
J gene: TRBJ2-3; V gene: TRBV7-3; clone size: NA; D gene: TRBD2; CDR3 protein: CASSILPGTNTDTQYF; CDR3 DNA: TGTGCCAGCAGCATTCTTCCCGGGACTAACACAGATACGCAGTATTTT
J gene: TRBJ2-1; V gene: TRBV29-1; clone size: NA; D gene: NA; CDR3 protein: CSVWEAAEQFF; CDR3 DNA: TGCAGCGTGTGGGAGGCTGCTGAGCAGTTCTTC
J gene: TRBJ2-7; V gene: TRBV15; clone size: NA; D gene: NA; CDR3 protein: CATSRDPRTYEQYF; CDR3 DNA: TGTGCCACCAGCAGAGATCCGAGGACCTACGAGCAGTACTTC
J gene: TRBJ2-7; V gene: TRBV28; clone size: NA; D gene: NA; CDR3 protein: CASSLGHGYEQYF; CDR3 DNA: TGTGCCAGCAGTTTAGGCCATGGCTACGAGCAGTACTTC
J gene: TRBJ1-4; V gene: TRBV5-4; clone size: NA; D gene: NA; CDR3 protein: CASSFSTGGKEKLFF; CDR3 DNA: TGTGCCAGCAGCTTCTCGACCGGAGGGAAGGAAAAACTGTTTTTT
J gene: TRBJ2-1; V gene: TRBV5-4; clone size: NA; D gene: TRBD2; CDR3 protein: CASSLIYAGADSYNEQFF; CDR3 DNA: TGTGCCAGCAGCTTGATCTATGCGGGAGCAGACTCCTACAATGAGCAGTTCTTC
J gene: TRBJ1-6; V gene: TRBV6-1; clone size: NA; D gene: NA; CDR3 protein: CASSDTYSPLHF; CDR3 DNA: TGTGCCAGCAGTGATACTTATTCACCCCTCCACTTT
J gene: TRBJ1-1; V gene: TRBV27; clone size: once; D gene: TRBD1; CDR3 protein: CASSLGTGRGTEAFF; CDR3 DNA: TGTGCCAGCAGTTTAGGGACAGGGAGGGGCACTGAAGCTTTCTTT
J gene: TRBJ2-2; V gene: TRBV5-1; clone size: NA; D gene: TRBD1; CDR3 protein: CASSLAQGRYTGELFF; CDR3 DNA: TGCGCCAGCAGCTTGGCACAGGGGCGCTACACCGGGGAGCTGTTTTTT
J gene: TRBJ2-2; V gene: TRBV15; clone size: NA; D gene: NA; CDR3 protein: CATSGQPTTGELFF; CDR3 DNA: TGTGCCACCAGCGGGCAGCCTACAACGGGGGAGCTGTTTTTT
J gene: TRBJ1-2; V gene: TRBV6-7; clone size: NA; D gene: NA; CDR3 protein: CASSEYRSNYGYTF; CDR3 DNA: TGTGCCAGCAGTGAGTACAGAAGCAACTATGGCTACACCTTC
J gene: TRBJ1-2; V gene: TRBV28; clone size: NA; D gene: NA; CDR3 protein: CASSFLRGQVF; CDR3 DNA: TGTGCCAGCAGTTTTCTCCGGGGCCAGGTCTTC
J gene: TRBJ1-1; V gene: TRBV30; clone size: many; D gene: TRBD1; CDR3 protein: CAWSASGTGRVNTEAFF; CDR3 DNA: TGTGCCTGGAGTGCGAGTGGGACAGGGAGGGTGAACACTGAAGCTTTCTTT
J gene: TRBJ2-7; V gene: TRBV28; clone size: NA; D gene: TRBD2; CDR3 protein: CASGRLAGSLVSHEQYF; CDR3 DNA: TGTGCCAGCGGAAGACTAGCGGGTTCCTTGGTGTCCCACGAGCAGTACTTC
J gene: TRBJ2-1; V gene: TRBV11-3; clone size: many; D gene: TRBD2; CDR3 protein: CASSHPAGGRNEQFF; CDR3 DNA: TGTGCCAGCAGCCATCCAGCGGGAGGGAGGAATGAGCAGTTCTTC
J gene: TRBJ1-3; V gene: TRBV7-9; clone size: few; D gene: TRBD1; CDR3 protein: CAIPKGAVADTIYF; CDR3 DNA: TGTGCCATTCCCAAGGGGGCCGTCGCGGACACCATATATTTT
J gene: TRBJ1-2; V gene: TRBV5-1; clone size: NA; D gene: NA; CDR3 protein: CASSPIPGGYTF; CDR3 DNA: TGCGCCAGCAGCCCAATACCCGGTGGCTACACCTTC
J gene: TRBJ2-3; V gene: TRBV5-1; clone size: NA; D gene: NA; CDR3 protein: CASSLAQGRDTQYF; CDR3 DNA: TGCGCCAGCAGCTTGGCACAGGGTAGGGATACGCAGTATTTT
J gene: TRBJ2-2; V gene: TRBV6-6; clone size: NA; D gene: NA; CDR3 protein: CASTLWVAGELFF; CDR3 DNA: TGTGCCAGCACCCTATGGGTTGCCGGGGAGCTGTTTTTT
J gene: TRBJ1-3; V gene: TRBV30; clone size: once; D gene: NA; CDR3 protein: CAWSIGGNTIYF; CDR3 DNA: TGTGCCTGGAGCATCGGAGGAAACACCATATATTTT
J gene: TRBJ2-7; V gene: TRBV21-1; clone size: few; D gene: NA; CDR3 protein: CASSARSASGDEQYF; CDR3 DNA: TGTGCCAGCAGCGCGCGATCGGCTAGCGGAGACGAGCAGTACTTC
J gene: TRBJ1-3; V gene: TRBV11-3; clone size: once; D gene: NA; CDR3 protein: CASSFNPKNTIYF; CDR3 DNA: TGTGCCAGCAGCTTTAACCCTAAAAACACCATATATTTT
J gene: TRBJ1-2; V gene: TRBV5-6; clone size: NA; D gene: NA; CDR3 protein: CASSAAGGHSYTF; CDR3 DNA: TGTGCCAGCAGCGCGGCTGGGGGACACAGCTACACCTTC
J gene: TRBJ2-4; V gene: TRBV28; clone size: NA; D gene: NA; CDR3 protein: CASSLTGQMGKNIQYF; CDR3 DNA: TGTGCCAGCAGTTTAACTGGGCAGATGGGCAAAAACATTCAGTACTTC
J gene: TRBJ2-3; V gene: TRBV5-1; clone size: NA; D gene: NA; CDR3 protein: CASGGSTDTQYF; CDR3 DNA: TGCGCCAGCGGGGGTAGCACAGATACGCAGTATTTT
J gene: TRBJ1-5; V gene: TRBV19; clone size: NA; D gene: NA; CDR3 protein: CASSITPFRQNSNQPQHF; CDR3 DNA: TGTGCCAGTAGTATAACCCCTTTTAGACAGAATAGCAATCAGCCCCAGCATTTT
J gene: TRBJ2-7; V gene: TRBV10-3; clone size: NA; D gene: NA; CDR3 protein: CAISEGTDPYEQYF; CDR3 DNA: TGTGCCATCAGTGAAGGGACGGACCCCTACGAGCAGTACTTC
J gene: TRBJ2-2; V gene: TRBV7-6; clone size: NA; D gene: NA; CDR3 protein: CASSLVFGFYGELFF; CDR3 DNA: TGTGCCAGCAGCTTAGTTTTCGGGTTTTACGGGGAGCTGTTTTTT
J gene: TRBJ2-2; V gene: TRBV7-2; clone size: NA; D gene: TRBD2; CDR3 protein: CASSPGLAITGELFF; CDR3 DNA: TGTGCCAGCAGCCCCGGACTAGCGATAACCGGGGAGCTGTTTTTT
J gene: TRBJ1-5; V gene: TRBV4-1; clone size: NA; D gene: NA; CDR3 protein: CASSQDGGHSQPQHF; CDR3 DNA: TGCGCCAGCAGCCAAGATGGCGGGCACAGTCAGCCCCAGCATTTT
J gene: TRBJ2-1; V gene: TRBV5-1; clone size: once; D gene: NA; CDR3 protein: CASSFDFDNEQFF; CDR3 DNA: TGCGCCAGCAGCTTTGACTTCGACAATGAGCAGTTCTTC
J gene: TRBJ2-7; V gene: TRBV5-1; clone size: NA; D gene: NA; CDR3 protein: CASSLGGGPRASGHEQYF; CDR3 DNA: TGCGCCAGCAGCTTGGGGGGAGGTCCCCGGGCCTCGGGCCACGAGCAGTACTTC
J gene: TRBJ2-7; V gene: TRBV9; clone size: many; D gene: NA; CDR3 protein: CASSADPHGVEQYF; CDR3 DNA: TGTGCCAGCAGCGCCGACCCCCATGGGGTGGAGCAGTACTTC
J gene: TRBJ1-1; V gene: TRBV7-3; clone size: few; D gene: NA; CDR3 protein: CASSFSRGTEAFF; CDR3 DNA: TGTGCCAGCAGCTTTAGTAGGGGAACTGAAGCTTTCTTT
J gene: TRBJ1-4; V gene: TRBV28; clone size: NA; D gene: TRBD1; CDR3 protein: CASSPPGTANEKLFF; CDR3 DNA: TGTGCCAGCAGCCCCCCCGGGACAGCTAATGAAAAACTGTTTTTT
J gene: TRBJ1-1; V gene: TRBV30; clone size: NA; D gene: TRBD1; CDR3 protein: CAWSRQGGNTEAFF; CDR3 DNA: TGTGCCTGGAGCAGACAGGGGGGGAACACTGAAGCTTTCTTT
J gene: TRBJ2-3; V gene: TRBV6-4; clone size: few; D gene: TRBD2; CDR3 protein: CASSPGLAADTQYF; CDR3 DNA: TGTGCCAGCAGCCCGGGACTAGCCGCAGATACGCAGTATTTT
J gene: TRBJ1-2; V gene: TRBV7-9; clone size: few; D gene: NA; CDR3 protein: CASTFLTPNYGYTF; CDR3 DNA: TGTGCCAGCACCTTTTTGACACCAAACTATGGCTACACCTTC
J gene: TRBJ2-7; V gene: TRBV30; clone size: NA; D gene: NA; CDR3 protein: CAWSAGYSEQYF; CDR3 DNA: TGTGCCTGGAGTGCGGGATATAGCGAGCAGTACTTC
J gene: TRBJ2-1; V gene: TRBV18; clone size: NA; D gene: NA; CDR3 protein: CASSPPGRWSRDSGLNEQFF; CDR3 DNA: TGTGCCAGCTCACCGCCGGGACGGTGGAGTCGGGACTCCGGGTTGAATGAGCAGTTCTTC
J gene: TRBJ2-2; V gene: TRBV18; clone size: NA; D gene: TRBD2; CDR3 protein: CASSKGTSNTGELFF; CDR3 DNA: TGTGCCAGCTCAAAAGGGACTAGTAACACCGGGGAGCTGTTTTTT
J gene: TRBJ2-3; V gene: TRBV4-1; clone size: once; D gene: TRBD2; CDR3 protein: CASSLDRSAGGGDTQYF; CDR3 DNA: TGCGCCAGCAGTTTAGACCGATCAGCGGGGGGGGGAGATACGCAGTATTTT
J gene: TRBJ2-7; V gene: TRBV11-2; clone size: NA; D gene: TRBD1; CDR3 protein: CASSLGVQGSEQYF; CDR3 DNA: TGTGCCAGCAGCTTGGGGGTACAGGGGTCCGAGCAGTACTTC
J gene: TRBJ1-1; V gene: TRBV5-1; clone size: NA; D gene: NA; CDR3 protein: CASSLAEGLNTEAFF; CDR3 DNA: TGCGCCAGCAGCTTGGCCGAGGGACTGAACACTGAAGCTTTCTTT
J gene: TRBJ1-5; V gene: TRBV2; clone size: NA; D gene: TRBD1; CDR3 protein: CASSARDRGVQPQHF; CDR3 DNA: TGTGCCAGCAGCGCCCGGGACAGGGGTGTTCAGCCCCAGCATTTT
J gene: TRBJ1-4; V gene: TRBV5-1; clone size: NA; D gene: NA; CDR3 protein: CASSLGTVGVNEKLFF; CDR3 DNA: TGCGCCAGCAGCTTGGGGACAGTTGGGGTTAATGAAAAACTGTTTTTT
J gene: TRBJ2-7; V gene: TRBV9; clone size: NA; D gene: TRBD2; CDR3 protein: CASSLTSSSYEQYF; CDR3 DNA: TGTGCCAGCAGCTTGACTAGCAGCTCCTACGAGCAGTACTTC